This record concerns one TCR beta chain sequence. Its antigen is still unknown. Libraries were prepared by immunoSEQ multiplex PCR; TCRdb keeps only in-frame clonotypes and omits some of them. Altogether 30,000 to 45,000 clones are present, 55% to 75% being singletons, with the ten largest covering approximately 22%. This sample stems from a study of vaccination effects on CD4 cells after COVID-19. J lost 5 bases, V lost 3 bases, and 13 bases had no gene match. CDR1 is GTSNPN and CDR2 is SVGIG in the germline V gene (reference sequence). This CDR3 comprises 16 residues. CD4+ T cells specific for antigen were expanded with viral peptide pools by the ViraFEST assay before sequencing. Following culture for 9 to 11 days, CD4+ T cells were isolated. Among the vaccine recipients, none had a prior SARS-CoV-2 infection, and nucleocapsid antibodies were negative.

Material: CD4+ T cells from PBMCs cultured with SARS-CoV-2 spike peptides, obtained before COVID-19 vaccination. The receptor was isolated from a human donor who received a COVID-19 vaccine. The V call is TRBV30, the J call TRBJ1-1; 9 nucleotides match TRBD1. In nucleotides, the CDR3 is TGTGCCTGGAGGGATTACAGGGGGCGAAGAGAGACTGAAGCTTTCTTT. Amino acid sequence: CAWRDYRGRRETEAFF.